This T cell receptor beta chain derives from a study of cytomegalovirus exposure and HLA in healthy donors. Study-wide findings and caveats: Relative to equally common others, HLA-associated TCR beta chains showed greater clonal expansion in a later analysis. Later analysis identified a missense DCLRE1C variant that was linked to TCR beta V- and J-gene trimming.

The PCR had 60 Vbeta and 13 Jbeta primers. Method: immunoSEQ multiplex PCR; TCRdb's copy keeps in-frame clones and lacks some. The sample lists over 100,000 clones; roughly 67% were seen once. Each donor was healthy, and each was a bone marrow donor. For this clone: The antigen remains undetermined.

V lost 4 bases and J lost 5; bases outside the gene matches: 3. From germline, CDR1 is SGHNT and CDR2 YYREEE (reference sequence). The CDR3 is 15 residues long. Sequencing was performed on PBMCs. The V call is TRBV5-4, the J call TRBJ2-1; 13 nucleotides match TRBD2. This sequence was found in a man aged 40-55 years in good health and CMV-seronegative. The CDR3 DNA reads TGTGCCAGCAGCCGCGGACTAGCGGGGGACAATGAGCAGTTCTTC. Translating it yields CASSRGLAGDNEQFF. The entire variable domain, with the rest obtained from reference TRBV5-4 and TRBJ2-1, is as follows: ETGVTQSPTHLIKTRGQQVTLRCSSQSGHNTVSWYQQALGQGPQFIFQYYREEENGRGNFPPRFSGLQFPNYSSELNVNALELDDSALYLCASSRGLAGDNEQFFGPGTRLTVL.